This entry lists 21 T cell receptor beta chains sequenced from one sample in a study of cytomegalovirus exposure and HLA in healthy donors. The table came from immunoSEQ multiplex PCR; TCRdb's copy has only in-frame clones and leaves some out. Of under 200,000 clones in the sample, approximately 96% are singletons; the top ten hold roughly 0.83%. Sequencing was carried out using PBMCs. The receptors were gathered from a woman aged 18 to 35 in good health and CMV-seronegative.

This chain connects TRBV10-3 to TRBJ1-1; D gene uncertain. CDR3 length: 14 residues. Germline CDR1 and CDR2: ENHRY and SYGVKD. Trimming pared 2 bases from V and 1 base from J, leaving 8 bases between. The CDR3 DNA follows: TGTGCCATCAGTGAGCTCCCAGGGAACACTGAAGCTTTCTTT. Translation: CAISELPGNTEAFF.

CDR3 protein: CASSEAGSGGYEQFF. In nucleotides, the CDR3 is TGTGCCAGCAGTGAAGCAGGCAGCGGGGGTTATGAGCAGTTCTTC. The J gene is TRBJ2-1, the V gene TRBV6-1; 8 nucleotides align to TRBD2. This CDR3 comprises 15 residues. V lost 0 bases, J lost 8 bases, and 6 bases stayed unmatched. Germline V gives CDR1 MNHNS, CDR2 SASEGT.

The V call is TRBV5-1, the J call TRBJ2-5; 10 nucleotides agree with TRBD2. The CDR3 is 17 amino acids. CDR1 is SGHRS, CDR2 YFSETQ, per germline. J lost 5 bases, V lost 2 bases, and 12 bases had no gene match. CDR3 in DNA: TGCGCCAGCAGCTTCGCTAGCGGGGGTGTAGACTGGGAGACCCAGTACTTC. This gives the protein CASSFASGGVDWETQYF.

The count of this clone is one. Other DNA sequences within the sample encode an identical CDR3. V usage is TRBV7-2 and J usage is TRBJ1-2, with a possible D match to TRBD1 (6 bases). The CDR3 covers 13 residues. V lost 2 bases and J lost 3, with 7 bases in between. CDR1 and CDR2 from the germline V gene are SGHTA and FQGNSA. The CDR3 nucleotides are TGTGCCAGCAGCTTATCAGGGGACTATGGCTACACCTTC. Translating it yields CASSLSGDYGYTF.

This clone was recorded a few times. This chain connects TRBV30 to TRBJ1-2, with 9 bases lining up with TRBD1. V shed 4 bases and J 4 bases; nucleotides not matched to a gene: 7. The germline V gene has CDR1 GTSNPN and CDR2 SVGIG (reference sequence). The CDR3 length is 14 residues. The CDR3 nucleotides read TGTGCCTGGACTGCCCGGGACAGGGCCTATGGCTACACCTTC. This encodes CAWTARDRAYGYTF.

The V and J genes are TRBV9 and TRBJ2-2; TRBD1 is a possible D gene (6 bases). The CDR3 extends over 15 amino acids. V lost 1 base and J lost 4, with 11 bases in between. The germline V gene has CDR1 SGDLS and CDR2 YYNGEE. Here the CDR3 reads CASSVLGAGTGELFF. The CDR3 DNA is TGTGCCAGCAGCGTATTGGGGGCTGGCACCGGGGAGCTGTTTTTT.

The chain recombines TRBV11-2 with TRBJ2-7; TRBD2 matches 7 bases. The CDR3 spans 14 residues. Losses at the gene ends were 0 bases for V and 4 bases for J; bases not matched to a gene: 3. Germline assignment: CDR1 SGHAT and CDR2 FQNNGV. The CDR3 DNA is TGTGCCAGCAGCTTAGATGGGAGGGGATACGAGCAGTACTTC. Translation gives CASSLDGRGYEQYF.

This chain links TRBV6-5 with TRBJ1-4, with 7 bases aligning to TRBD1. The junction had 10 bases not matched to a gene; V was cut back by 7 bases and J by 5 bases. Germline CDR1 is MNHEY and CDR2 is SVGAGI. This CDR3 contains 15 residues. The CDR3 DNA reads TGTGCCAGCACCACACCCGGGACAGACAATGAAAAACTGTTTTTT. Encoded protein: CASTTPGTDNEKLFF.

In this sample, this clone turned up many times. The chain has TRBV5-4 and TRBJ2-1; 8 bases map to TRBD2. Germline V gene lookup returns CDR1 SGHNT and CDR2 YYREEE (reference sequence). The V and J ends lost 0 bases and 5 bases, in that order; junction bases with no gene match: 7. The CDR3 has 16 residues. The CDR3, as DNA: TGTGCCAGCAGCTTGGGCGGGGGGAATATACACAATGAGCAGTTCTTC. Amino acid sequence: CASSLGGGNIHNEQFF.

This sequence joins TRBV21-1 and TRBJ2-4; TRBD1, as called in the table, went unchecked against the DNA. TRBV21-1 is described as a pseudogene. CDR3 length: 16 residues. The CDR3 protein is CASSKEADSSKNIQYF. The CDR3 nucleotides are TGTGCCAGCAGCAAAGAGGCCGACAGTTCCAAAAACATTCAGTACTTC.

The chain has TRBV9 and TRBJ1-6, with 8 bases lining up with TRBD1. V lost 3 bases, J lost 0 bases, and 5 bases stayed unmatched. Germline values: CDR1 SGDLS, CDR2 YYNGEE. The CDR3 has 17 residues. The CDR3 protein is CASSAYRGSSYNSPLHF. CDR3 coding DNA: TGTGCCAGCAGCGCGTACAGGGGGAGCTCCTATAATTCACCCCTCCACTTT. The variable domain in full, with the rest retrieved from reference TRBV9 and TRBJ1-6, is DSGVTQTPKHLITATGQRVTLRCSPRSGDLSVYWYQQSLDQGLQFLIQYYNGEERAKGNILERFSAQQFPDLHSELNLSSLELGDSALYFCASSAYRGSSYNSPLHFGNGTRLTVT.

The chain couples TRBV10-3 to TRBJ2-1, with 15 bases that match TRBD2. CDR3 length equals 17 residues. V lost 0 bases and J lost 8; bases outside the gene matches: 5. Per germline, CDR1 ENHRY and CDR2 SYGVKD. DNA of the CDR3: TGTGCCATCAGTGAGTCTTATGGGACTAGCGGGGGGTATGAGCAGTTCTTC. Translated, it gives CAISESYGTSGGYEQFF.

About this clone: This sample also contains other DNA sequences that code for the same CDR3. The V and J genes are TRBV18 and TRBJ2-1, with TRBD1 identical over 8 bases. The ends lost 0 bases at V and 5 bases at J; junction bases unmatched: 3. CDR3 length: 15 residues. Per germline, CDR1 KGHSH and CDR2 LQKENI. The CDR3 spells CASSPPGTGNNEQFF. CDR3 DNA: TGTGCCAGCTCACCACCTGGGACAGGAAACAATGAGCAGTTCTTC.

CDR3 DNA: TGTGCCAGCAGCCCTACTAGCGGGGGTGGCTACGAGCAGTACTTC. This translates into CASSPTSGGGYEQYF. This rearrangement joins TRBV7-2 to TRBJ2-7, with 11 bases matching TRBD2. V was clipped by 5 bases and J by 3 bases; unmatched bases: 6. The CDR3 has 15 amino acids. CDR1 and CDR2 (germline): SGHTA, FQGNSA.

V is TRBV6-1 and J is TRBJ2-7; 9 bases are a match to TRBD2. Germline CDR1 reads MNHNS; CDR2 reads SASEGT. This CDR3 comprises 19 residues. The J segment lost 0 bases and the V segment lost 2 bases, leaving 14 bases of the junction unmatched. CDR3 sequence (DNA): TGTGCCAGCAGTGAATGGGCGGGGGGGGGTCGTGGGAGCTCCTACGAGCAGTACTTC. This codes for CASSEWAGGGRGSSYEQYF.

This chain uses TRBV7-2 with TRBJ2-4; perhaps TRBD1 as D (6 bases). In germline, CDR1 is SGHTA, CDR2 FQGNSA. This CDR3 is 15 amino acids long. Trimming removed 5 bases at V and 3 bases at J, with 14 bases between. CDR3 residues: CASSPEAGVKNIQYF. Written as DNA, the CDR3 is TGTGCCAGCAGCCCGGAGGCAGGGGTCAAAAACATTCAGTACTTC.

V is TRBV2 and J is TRBJ1-2; 7 bases match TRBD1. The CDR3 is 13 residues long. With 7 bases clipped from V and 3 bases from J, the junction kept 5 bases outside the gene matches. The germline V gene encodes CDR1 SNHLY and CDR2 FYNNEI. Here the CDR3 DNA reads TGTGCCAGCATGGCGGGACAGTACTATGGCTACACCTTC. Amino acids: CASMAGQYYGYTF.

The rearrangement links TRBV5-1 to TRBJ2-1; the match to TRBD1 covers 11 bases. J was trimmed by 2 bases and V by 2 bases; bases with no gene match: 9. Germline V gene lookup returns CDR1 SGHRS and CDR2 YFSETQ. The CDR3 extends over 18 amino acids. The CDR3 sequence: CASSLSGQGVTPYNEQFF. CDR3 bases: TGCGCCAGCAGCTTATCGGGACAGGGGGTTACTCCCTACAATGAGCAGTTCTTC.

The chain has TRBV27 and TRBJ1-5; possibly TRBD1 for D (6 bases). Germline V lookup: CDR1 MNHEY, CDR2 SMNVEV (reference sequence). CDR3 length: 17 amino acids. V dropped 5 bases and J dropped 0 bases, with 17 bases sitting between them. CDR3 sequence (DNA): TGTGCCAGCAGTCCCGCGGACAGAATATATAGCAATCAGCCCCAGCATTTT. Protein product: CASSPADRIYSNQPQHF.

The rearrangement links TRBV18 to TRBJ1-5; D may be TRBD1 (5 bases). The ends were cut back, 3 bases at V and 3 bases at J, with 15 bases in the middle. This CDR3 spans 16 amino acids. Germline V gene data show CDR1 as KGHSH and CDR2 as LQKENI. CDR3 loop: CASSPQGGGVNQPQHF. CDR3 bases: TGTGCCAGCTCACCTCAGGGCGGAGGGGTCAATCAGCCCCAGCATTTT.

The V call is TRBV4-3, the J call TRBJ2-1; a possible D gene is TRBD2 (5 bases). The CDR3 covers 14 residues. Trimming took 6 bases from V and 4 from J, leaving 13 bases between them. CDR1 and CDR2 (germline): LGHNA, YSLEER. For the CDR3, the DNA is TGCGCCAGCAGTAGGCGGGCTGGTTACAATGAGCAGTTCTTC. Its translation is CASSRRAGYNEQFF.